The 19 T cell receptor beta chains listed next were all sequenced from one sample in a study of cytomegalovirus exposure and HLA in healthy donors. Primers for the PCR totalled 60 Vbeta and 13 Jbeta. Assay used: immunoSEQ multiplex PCR; TCRdb lists only in-frame clones, some missing. Found here are more than 60,000 clones, roughly 72% of them singletons; the top ten hold 9.1%. The sample was PBMCs. Receptor source: a man aged 35 to 55 in good health and CMV-seropositive.

The table lists this clone with a count of one. The rearrangement links TRBV1 to TRBJ2-5; the table's D call, TRBD1, has no DNA check behind it. TRBV1 is a pseudogene. The CDR3 is 16 amino acids. Written as DNA, the CDR3 is TGCACCAGCAGCCGGGGACAGGGGCTTTTACAAGAGACCCAGTACTTC. This translates into CTSSRGQGLLQETQYF.

The chain couples TRBV14 to TRBJ1-2; TRBD1 matches at 7 bases. This CDR3 comprises 14 residues. J was trimmed by 10 bases and V by 5 bases; bases with no gene match: 13. Germline V gene lookup returns CDR1 SGHDN and CDR2 FVKESK. The CDR3 here is CASSTTGSTLLYTF. The DNA of the CDR3 is TGTGCCAGCAGCACGACAGGGAGCACGTTGCTCTACACCTTC.

V usage is TRBV15 and J usage is TRBJ2-5, with no clear D. The end of the DNA is better explained by TRBJ2-7, so the J call may be wrong. The CDR3 runs 15 residues. Germline V gene sequence: CDR1 LNHNV, CDR2 YYDKDF (reference sequence). CDR3 coding DNA: TGTGCCACCAGCAGCCCGGGTTTTAGCTCCTACGAGCAGTACTTC. It specifies CATSSPGFSSYEQYF.

The CDR3 sequence is CASSPDRDRYEQYF. CDR3 sequence (DNA): TGTGCCAGCTCGCCCGACAGGGACAGGTACGAGCAGTACTTC. This chain joins TRBV18 and TRBJ2-7, with TRBD1 matching over 8 bases. CDR1 KGHSH and CDR2 LQKENI come from the germline V gene. The CDR3 loop spans 14 amino acids. V gave up 6 bases and J gave up 4 bases; unmatched junction bases: 8. Looking up the rest from reference TRBV18 and TRBJ2-7 gives the full variable domain: NAGVMQNPRHLVRRRGQEARLRCSPMKGHSHVYWYRQLPEEGLKFMVYLQKENIIDESGMPKERFSAEFPKEGPSILRIQQVVRGDSAAYFCASSPDRDRYEQYFGPGTRLTVT.

A single count supports this clone. The rearrangement links TRBV13 to TRBJ2-6, with 7 bases lining up with TRBD1. J gave up 3 bases and V 5 bases, and 4 bases lay outside the gene matches. This CDR3 is 15 amino acids long. Germline V gives CDR1 PRHDT, CDR2 FYEKMQ (reference sequence). The CDR3 DNA reads TGTGCCAGCAGCGGTGACAGGGTTGGGGCCAACGTCCTGACTTTC. It translates to CASSGDRVGANVLTF.

V and J are TRBV27 and TRBJ2-3, with D maybe TRBD1 (6 bases). Trimming shortened V by 6 bases and J by 5 bases, and 15 bases separated the two germline ends. Germline lookup yields CDR1 MNHEY and CDR2 SMNVEV (reference sequence). The CDR3 has 14 residues. The CDR3 spells CASSFTRGGDTQYF. The CDR3 region has the DNA TGTGCCAGCAGCTTTACTAGAGGGGGAGATACGCAGTATTTT.

The CDR3 coding sequence is TGCAGCGTGAGGGGGCCGGGCGAGCAGTACTTC. As protein: CSVRGPGEQYF. This sequence joins TRBV29-1 and TRBJ2-7, with 7 bases fitting TRBD1. There are 11 residues in the CDR3. Trimming cost V 6 bases and J 6 bases; bases outside gene matches: 5. Per germline, CDR1 SQVTM and CDR2 ANQGSEA.

This clone has only one observation. The V call is TRBV28, the J call TRBJ1-2; 7 bases line up with TRBD1. The V gene end was trimmed by 6 bases and the J gene end by 2 bases; junction bases not matched to a gene: 6. This CDR3 has 14 residues. Per germline, CDR1 MDHEN and CDR2 SYDVKM. The CDR3 coding sequence is TGTGCCAGCAGAAGACAGGGAGCGAACTATGGCTACACCTTC. Translated, it gives CASRRQGANYGYTF.

V usage is TRBV19 and J usage is TRBJ1-1; TRBD1 is a possible D gene (5 bases). CDR1 LNHDA and CDR2 SQIVND come from the germline V gene (reference sequence). The CDR3 sequence is 16 residues long. The germline V and J ends were trimmed by 4 bases and 2 bases, with 17 bases remaining between them. CDR3 sequence (DNA): TGTGCCAGTAGTACGAACCCCGCAGGGTATAACACTGAAGCTTTCTTT. Translated: CASSTNPAGYNTEAFF.

The rearrangement uses TRBV6-1 and TRBJ2-3; D is possibly TRBD2 (6 bases). This CDR3 is built from 15 residues. Germline V gives CDR1 MNHNS, CDR2 SASEGT. Between the trimmed V and J ends, which lost 1 base and 4 bases, there was a span of 12 bases. The CDR3 loop is CASSEVGGRADTQYF. The CDR3 DNA sequence: TGTGCCAGCAGTGAAGTGGGGGGACGGGCAGATACGCAGTATTTT.

V is TRBV14 and J is TRBJ1-2; 7 positions agree with TRBD1. The CDR3 is 14 amino acids. V shed 1 base, J shed 6 bases, and the junction held 5 bases outside the gene matches. Germline CDR1 is SGHDN and CDR2 is FVKESK. DNA of the CDR3: TGTGCCAGCAGCCAAGTCACAGGGGCAGATGGCTACACCTTC. Amino acids: CASSQVTGADGYTF.

CDR3 residues: CASSPGTSGGQETQYF. The DNA for the CDR3 is TGCGCCAGCAGCCCTGGGACTAGCGGAGGGCAAGAGACCCAGTACTTC. The J gene is TRBJ2-5, the V gene TRBV5-1, with TRBD2 matching 11 bases. The CDR3 length is 16 residues. Germline-derived CDR1 and CDR2 are SGHRS and YFSETQ. The ends lost 4 bases at V and 2 bases at J; junction bases unmatched: 7.

V usage is TRBV9 and J usage is TRBJ2-7, with D possibly TRBD1 on 5 matching bases. The germline V gene has CDR1 SGDLS and CDR2 YYNGEE. This CDR3 region has 15 residues. Trimming removed 1 base from V and 1 base from J, with 12 bases in between. CDR3 in amino acids: CASSVTSQGSYEQYF. The CDR3 bases are TGTGCCAGCAGCGTAACATCCCAGGGATCCTACGAGCAGTACTTC.

This clone occurred once. This chain links TRBV7-2 with TRBJ1-1; a possible D gene is TRBD1 (6 bases). This CDR3 region has 13 residues. Germline CDR1 reads SGHTA; CDR2 reads FQGNSA. Trimming shortened V by 5 bases and J by 1 base, and 8 bases separated the two germline ends. The CDR3 reads CASSADRNTEAFF. In nucleotides, the CDR3 is TGTGCCAGCAGCGCGGACAGGAACACTGAAGCTTTCTTT.

This sequence joins TRBV2 and TRBJ2-3; 8 nucleotides match TRBD2. Germline loops: CDR1 SNHLY, CDR2 FYNNEI. Trimming took 9 bases from V and 1 from J; bases not matched to a gene: 6. The CDR3 is 14 amino acids. This CDR3 is CARQSGRGTDTQYF. In DNA, the CDR3 is TGTGCCAGACAGAGCGGGAGAGGCACAGATACGCAGTATTTT.

The chain is built from TRBV19 and TRBJ1-1; D is unclear. V dropped 1 base and J dropped 0 bases, with 9 bases sitting between them. The CDR3 is 15 residues long. CDR1 and CDR2 from the germline V gene are LNHDA and SQIVND (reference sequence). CDR3 sequence (DNA): TGTGCCAGTAGTATAGGAGGGCATCTGAACACTGAAGCTTTCTTT. Its protein product is CASSIGGHLNTEAFF.

The chain recombines TRBV15 with TRBJ2-7, with TRBD2 matching 7 bases. This CDR3 contains 13 residues. Germline lookup yields CDR1 LNHNV and CDR2 YYDKDF (reference sequence). Trimming took 10 bases from V and 9 from J; bases not matched to a gene: 15. CDR3 nucleotides: TGTGCCATTGGGCGGGAGTTGAACGAGGGGCAGTACTTC. Amino acid sequence: CAIGRELNEGQYF.

This chain uses TRBV30 with TRBJ2-3; tentative D call: TRBD1 (6 bases). Germline V gives CDR1 GTSNPN, CDR2 SVGIG (reference sequence). V was clipped by 2 bases and J by 4 bases, with 13 bases between them. The CDR3 covers 14 residues. The chain's CDR3 is CAWSKGVGPDTQYF. CDR3 DNA sequence: TGTGCCTGGAGTAAGGGGGTGGGGCCAGATACGCAGTATTTT.

This chain connects TRBV5-4 to TRBJ1-2; D is ambiguous. Deletions cut 0 bases from V and 0 bases from J, with 9 bases between. The CDR3 is made up of 15 amino acids. Germline assignment: CDR1 SGHNT and CDR2 YYREEE (reference sequence). CDR3 protein: CASSLAGPTNYGYTF. The CDR3 coding sequence is TGTGCCAGCAGCTTGGCTGGGCCAACTAACTATGGCTACACCTTC. Variable domain in full (rest from reference TRBV5-4 and TRBJ1-2): ETGVTQSPTHLIKTRGQQVTLRCSSQSGHNTVSWYQQALGQGPQFIFQYYREEENGRGNFPPRFSGLQFPNYSSELNVNALELDDSALYLCASSLAGPTNYGYTFGSGTRLTVV.